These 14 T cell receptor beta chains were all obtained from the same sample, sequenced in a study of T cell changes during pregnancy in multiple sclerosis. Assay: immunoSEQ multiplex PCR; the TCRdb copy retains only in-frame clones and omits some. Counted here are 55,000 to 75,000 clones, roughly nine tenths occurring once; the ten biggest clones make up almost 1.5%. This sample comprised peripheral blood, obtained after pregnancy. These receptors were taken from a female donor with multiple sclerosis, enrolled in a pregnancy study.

CDR3 protein: CASSLDGTGSYTF. The CDR3 DNA sequence: TGTGCCAGCAGCTTAGATGGGACAGGGTCCTACACCTTC. This sequence joins TRBV7-9 and TRBJ1-2; 9 bases are shared with TRBD1. Unmatched junction bases numbered 4, after V lost 1 base and J lost 10 bases. This CDR3 has 13 residues. Germline V gene sequence: CDR1 SEHNR, CDR2 FQNEAQ (reference sequence).

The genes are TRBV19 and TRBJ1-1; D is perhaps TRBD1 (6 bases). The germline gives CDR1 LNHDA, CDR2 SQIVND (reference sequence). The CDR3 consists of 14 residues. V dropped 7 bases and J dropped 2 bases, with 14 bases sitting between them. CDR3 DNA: TGTGCCAGTACCATGGACAGAAAAAACACTGAAGCTTTCTTT. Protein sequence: CASTMDRKNTEAFF.

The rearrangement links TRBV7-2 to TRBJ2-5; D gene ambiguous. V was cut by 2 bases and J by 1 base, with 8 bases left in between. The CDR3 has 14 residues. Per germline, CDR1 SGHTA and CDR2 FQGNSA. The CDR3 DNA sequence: TGTGCCAGCAGCTTAATGACAATCCAAGAGACCCAGTACTTC. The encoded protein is CASSLMTIQETQYF. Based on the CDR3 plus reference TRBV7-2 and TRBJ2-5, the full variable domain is GAGVSQSPSNKVTEKGKDVELRCDPISGHTALYWYRQSLGQGLEFLIYFQGNSAPDKSGLPSDRFSAERTGGSVSTLTIQRTQQEDSAVYLCASSLMTIQETQYFGPGTRLLVL.

This CDR3 reads CASSLGARTSTDTQYF. In DNA, the CDR3 is TGTGCCAGCAGCTTGGGGGCTAGGACTAGCACAGATACGCAGTATTTT. V and J are TRBV5-4 and TRBJ2-3, with a weak D call TRBD2 (5 bases). The ends were cut back, 0 bases at V and 0 bases at J, with 11 bases in the middle. In germline, CDR1 is SGHNT, CDR2 YYREEE (reference sequence). The CDR3 totals 16 residues. The entire variable domain, with the rest obtained from reference TRBV5-4 and TRBJ2-3, is as follows: ETGVTQSPTHLIKTRGQQVTLRCSSQSGHNTVSWYQQALGQGPQFIFQYYREEENGRGNFPPRFSGLQFPNYSSELNVNALELDDSALYLCASSLGARTSTDTQYFGPGTRLTVL.

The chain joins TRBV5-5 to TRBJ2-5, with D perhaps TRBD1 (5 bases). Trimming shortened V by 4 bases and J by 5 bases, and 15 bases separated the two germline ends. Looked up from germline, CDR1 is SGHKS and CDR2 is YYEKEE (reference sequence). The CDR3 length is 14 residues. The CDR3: CASSTGQLAETQYF. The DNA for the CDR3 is TGTGCCAGCAGCACCGGACAACTTGCGGAGACCCAGTACTTC.

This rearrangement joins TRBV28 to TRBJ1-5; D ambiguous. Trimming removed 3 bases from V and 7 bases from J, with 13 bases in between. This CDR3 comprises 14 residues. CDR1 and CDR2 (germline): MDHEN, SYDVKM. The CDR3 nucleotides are TGTGCCAGCAGTTTTCGACTTGAATTGCAGCCCCAGCATTTT. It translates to CASSFRLELQPQHF.

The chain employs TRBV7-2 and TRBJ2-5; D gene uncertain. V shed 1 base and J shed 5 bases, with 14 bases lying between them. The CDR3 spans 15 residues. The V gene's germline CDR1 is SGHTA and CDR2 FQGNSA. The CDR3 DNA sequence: TGTGCCAGCAGCTTAGGTATTAGGTCGGAGGAGACCCAGTACTTC. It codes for CASSLGIRSEETQYF.

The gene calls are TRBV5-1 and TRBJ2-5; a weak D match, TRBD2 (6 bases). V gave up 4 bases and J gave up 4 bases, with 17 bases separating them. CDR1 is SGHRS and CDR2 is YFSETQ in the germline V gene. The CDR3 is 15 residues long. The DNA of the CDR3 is TGCGCCAGCAGCCGCGGAGAGGGAGCGGGAGAGACCCAGTACTTC. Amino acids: CASSRGEGAGETQYF.

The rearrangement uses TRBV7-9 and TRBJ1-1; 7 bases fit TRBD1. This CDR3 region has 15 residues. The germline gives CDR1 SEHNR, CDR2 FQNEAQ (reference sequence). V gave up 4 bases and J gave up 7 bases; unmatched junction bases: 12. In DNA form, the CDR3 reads TGTGCCAGCAGCTCCGGGACAGACAGGGCCGGTGAAGCTTTCTTT. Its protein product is CASSSGTDRAGEAFF. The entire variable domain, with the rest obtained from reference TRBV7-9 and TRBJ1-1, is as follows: DTGVSQNPRHKITKRGQNVTFRCDPISEHNRLYWYRQTLGQGPEFLTYFQNEAQLEKSRLLSDRFSAERPKGSFSTLEIQRTEQGDSAMYLCASSSGTDRAGEAFFGQGTRLTVV.

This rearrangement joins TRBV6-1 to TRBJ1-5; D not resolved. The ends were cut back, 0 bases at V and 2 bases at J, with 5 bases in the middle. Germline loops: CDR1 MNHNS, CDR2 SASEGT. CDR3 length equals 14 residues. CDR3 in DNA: TGTGCCAGCAGTGAAGCGGGCCGCAATCAGCCCCAGCATTTT. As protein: CASSEAGRNQPQHF.

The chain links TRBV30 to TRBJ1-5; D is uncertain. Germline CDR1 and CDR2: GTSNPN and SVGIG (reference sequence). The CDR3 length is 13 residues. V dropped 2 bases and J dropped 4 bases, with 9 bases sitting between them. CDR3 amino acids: CAWSNIGNQPQHF. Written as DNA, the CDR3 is TGTGCCTGGAGTAATATCGGTAATCAGCCCCAGCATTTT.

CDR3: CASSPSQGQGASGGYTF. CDR3 bases: TGTGCCAGCAGTCCCTCCCAGGGACAGGGGGCGAGTGGTGGCTACACCTTC. The rearrangement uses TRBV28 and TRBJ1-2, with TRBD1 matching 12 bases. Unmatched junction bases numbered 14, after V lost 5 bases and J lost 7 bases. Looked up from germline, CDR1 is MDHEN and CDR2 is SYDVKM. The CDR3 is 17 amino acids.

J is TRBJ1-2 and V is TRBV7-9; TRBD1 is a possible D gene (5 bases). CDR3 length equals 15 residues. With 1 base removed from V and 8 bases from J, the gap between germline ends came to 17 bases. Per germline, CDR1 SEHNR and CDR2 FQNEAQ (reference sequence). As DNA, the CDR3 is TGTGCCAGCAGCTTAGGACAGTCATCTCTATCCGGCTACACCTTC. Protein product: CASSLGQSSLSGYTF.

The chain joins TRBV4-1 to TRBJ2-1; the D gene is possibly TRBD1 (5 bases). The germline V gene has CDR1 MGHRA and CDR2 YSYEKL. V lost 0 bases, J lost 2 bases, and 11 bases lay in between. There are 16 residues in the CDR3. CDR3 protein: CASSQEGQGTYNEQFF. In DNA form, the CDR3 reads TGCGCCAGCAGCCAAGAGGGCCAGGGAACCTACAATGAGCAGTTCTTC.